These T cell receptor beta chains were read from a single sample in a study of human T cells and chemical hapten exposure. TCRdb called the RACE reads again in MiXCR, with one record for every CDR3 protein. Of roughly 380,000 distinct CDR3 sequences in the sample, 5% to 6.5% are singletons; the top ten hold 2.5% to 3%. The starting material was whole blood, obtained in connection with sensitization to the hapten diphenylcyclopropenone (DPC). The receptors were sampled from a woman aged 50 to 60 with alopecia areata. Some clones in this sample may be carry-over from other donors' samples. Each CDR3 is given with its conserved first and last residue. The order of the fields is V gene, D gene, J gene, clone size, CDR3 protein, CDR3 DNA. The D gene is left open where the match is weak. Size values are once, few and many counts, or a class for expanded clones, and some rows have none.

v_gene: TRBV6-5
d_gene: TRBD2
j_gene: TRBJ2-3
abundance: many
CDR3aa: CASSYSIGSGASLSTDTQYF
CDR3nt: TGTGCCAGCAGTTACTCGATTGGTAGCGGGGCTTCCCTAAGCACAGATACGCAGTATTTT

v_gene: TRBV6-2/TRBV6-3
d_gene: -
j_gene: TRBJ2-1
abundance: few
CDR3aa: CASSLRGERALYNEQFF
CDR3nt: TGTGCCAGCAGCTTAAGAGGGGAGCGGGCACTCTACAATGAGCAGTTCTTC

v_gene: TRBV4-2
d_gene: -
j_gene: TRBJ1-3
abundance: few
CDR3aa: CASSRLGSGITSGNTIYF
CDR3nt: TGTGCCAGCAGCCGATTAGGTTCGGGGATTACCTCTGGAAACACCATATATTTT

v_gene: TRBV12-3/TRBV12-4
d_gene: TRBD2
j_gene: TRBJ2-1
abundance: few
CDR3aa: CASSPTSGRSYNEQFF
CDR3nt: TGTGCCAGCAGTCCGACTAGCGGGCGATCCTACAATGAGCAGTTCTTC

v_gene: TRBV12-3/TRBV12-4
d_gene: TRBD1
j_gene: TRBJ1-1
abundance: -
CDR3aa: CASSPLTGVNTEAFF
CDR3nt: TGTGCCAGCAGTCCCCTGACAGGGGTTAACACTGAAGCTTTCTTT

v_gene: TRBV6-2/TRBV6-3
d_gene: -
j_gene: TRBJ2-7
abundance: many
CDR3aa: CASSYAQFAGRLYEQYF
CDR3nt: TGTGCCAGCAGTTACGCCCAATTTGCGGGGCGGCTGTACGAGCAGTACTTC

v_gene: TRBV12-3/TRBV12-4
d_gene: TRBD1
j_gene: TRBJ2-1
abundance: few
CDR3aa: CASRVTGPVHNEQFF
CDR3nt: TGTGCCAGCAGGGTGACAGGGCCGGTCCACAATGAGCAGTTCTTC

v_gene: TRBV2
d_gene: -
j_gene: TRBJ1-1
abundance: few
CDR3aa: CASNQEYIGTEAFF
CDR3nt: TGTGCCAGCAACCAGGAATACATCGGCACTGAAGCTTTCTTT

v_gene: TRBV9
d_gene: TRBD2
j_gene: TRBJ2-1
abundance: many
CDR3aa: CASSPGLDGTNYNEQFF
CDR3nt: TGTGCCAGCAGCCCTGGACTCGACGGGACTAACTACAATGAGCAGTTCTTC

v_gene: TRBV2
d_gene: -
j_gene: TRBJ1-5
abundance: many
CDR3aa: CASSLDSWSNQPQHF
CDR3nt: TGTGCCAGCAGTTTGGACAGTTGGAGCAATCAGCCCCAGCATTTT

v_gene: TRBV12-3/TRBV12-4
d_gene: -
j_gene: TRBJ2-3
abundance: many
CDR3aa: CASSAIGGGGDTQYF
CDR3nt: TGTGCCAGCAGTGCGATAGGAGGGGGAGGGGATACGCAGTATTTT

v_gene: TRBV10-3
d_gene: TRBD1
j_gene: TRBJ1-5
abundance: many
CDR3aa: CATSLDRDQQPQHF
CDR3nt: TGTGCCACCTCACTCGACAGGGATCAACAGCCCCAGCATTTT

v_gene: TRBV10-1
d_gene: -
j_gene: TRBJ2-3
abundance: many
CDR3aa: CASSEGGSSTDTQYF
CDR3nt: TGCGCCAGCAGTGAAGGTGGTTCTAGCACAGATACGCAGTATTTT

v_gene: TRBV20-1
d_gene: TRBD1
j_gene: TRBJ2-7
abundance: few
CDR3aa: CSAGQGAGYEQYF
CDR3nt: TGCAGTGCTGGACAGGGGGCGGGCTACGAGCAGTACTTC

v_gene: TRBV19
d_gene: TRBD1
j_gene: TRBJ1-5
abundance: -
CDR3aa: CASSMTGASNQPQHF
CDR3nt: TGTGCCAGTAGTATGACAGGGGCGAGCAATCAGCCCCAGCATTTT

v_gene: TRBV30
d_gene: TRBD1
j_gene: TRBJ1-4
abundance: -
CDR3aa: CAWSARQGKEKLFF
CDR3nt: TGTGCCTGGAGTGCTCGACAGGGCAAGGAAAAACTGTTTTTT

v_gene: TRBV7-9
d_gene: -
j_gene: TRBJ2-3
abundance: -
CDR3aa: CASSFDRITDTQYF
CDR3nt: TGTGCCAGCAGCTTCGACAGGATCACAGATACGCAGTATTTT

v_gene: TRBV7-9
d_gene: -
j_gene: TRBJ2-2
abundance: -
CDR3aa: CASRTGSYLPGELFF
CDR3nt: TGTGCCAGCAGAACGGGGTCCTATCTCCCCGGGGAGCTGTTTTTT

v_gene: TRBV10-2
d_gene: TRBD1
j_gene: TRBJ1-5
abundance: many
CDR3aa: CASRRQGSNQPQHF
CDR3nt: TGCGCCAGCAGGAGACAGGGTAGCAATCAGCCCCAGCATTTT

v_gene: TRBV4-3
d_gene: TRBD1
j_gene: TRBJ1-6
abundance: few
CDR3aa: CASSQDTGQGYSPLHF
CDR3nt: TGCGCCAGCAGCCAAGATACGGGACAGGGGTATTCACCCCTCCACTTT

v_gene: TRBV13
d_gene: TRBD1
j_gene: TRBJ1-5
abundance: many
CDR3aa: CASSLGSGQGAGQPQHF
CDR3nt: TGTGCCAGCAGCTTAGGTTCCGGACAGGGGGCAGGGCAGCCCCAGCATTTT

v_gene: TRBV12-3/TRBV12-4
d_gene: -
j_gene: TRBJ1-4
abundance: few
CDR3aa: CASSLVGNEKLFF
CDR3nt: TGTGCCAGCAGTTTAGTGGGTAATGAAAAACTGTTTTTT